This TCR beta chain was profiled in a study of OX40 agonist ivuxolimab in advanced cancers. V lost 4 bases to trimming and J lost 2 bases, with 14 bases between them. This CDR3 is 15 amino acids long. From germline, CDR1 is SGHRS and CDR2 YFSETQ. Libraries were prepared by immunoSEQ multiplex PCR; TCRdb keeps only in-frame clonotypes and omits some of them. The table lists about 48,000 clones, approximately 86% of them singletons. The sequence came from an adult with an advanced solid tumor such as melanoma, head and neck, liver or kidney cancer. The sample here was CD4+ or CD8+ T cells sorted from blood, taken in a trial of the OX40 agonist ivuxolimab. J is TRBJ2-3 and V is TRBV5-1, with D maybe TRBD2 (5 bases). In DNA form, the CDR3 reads TGCGCCAGCAGCCCCGAACGGGGAGACACAGATACGCAGTATTTT. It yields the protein CASSPERGDTDTQYF. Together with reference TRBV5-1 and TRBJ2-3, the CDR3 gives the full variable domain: KAGVTQTPRYLIKTRGQQVTLSCSPISGHRSVSWYQQTPGQGLQFLFEYFSETQRNKGNFPGRFSGRQFSNSRSEMNVSTLELGDSALYLCASSPERGDTDTQYFGPGTRLTVL.